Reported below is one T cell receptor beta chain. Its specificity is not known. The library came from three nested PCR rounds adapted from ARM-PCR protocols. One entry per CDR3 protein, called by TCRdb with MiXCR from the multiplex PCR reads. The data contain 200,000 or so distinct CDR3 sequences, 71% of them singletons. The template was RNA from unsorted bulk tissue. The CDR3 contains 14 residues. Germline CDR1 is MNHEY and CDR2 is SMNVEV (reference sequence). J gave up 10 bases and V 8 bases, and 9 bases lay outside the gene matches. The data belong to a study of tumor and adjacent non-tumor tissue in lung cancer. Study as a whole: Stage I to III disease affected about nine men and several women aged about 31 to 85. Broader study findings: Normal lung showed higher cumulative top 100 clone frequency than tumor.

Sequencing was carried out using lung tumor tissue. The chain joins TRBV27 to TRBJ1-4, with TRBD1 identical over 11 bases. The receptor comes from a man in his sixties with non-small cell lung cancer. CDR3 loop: CASYSGTGGRKLFF. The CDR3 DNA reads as TGTGCCAGCTACTCTGGGACAGGGGGTCGAAAACTGTTTTTT.